These T cell receptor beta chains were read from a single sample in a study of cytomegalovirus exposure and HLA in healthy donors. Using immunoSEQ multiplex PCR, the repertoire was profiled, and TCRdb retains in-frame clones only, with some absent. The data contain roughly 150,000 clones, 75% to 90% of them singletons. Sequenced: PBMCs. Receptor source: a male donor in good health and CMV-seronegative. Each CDR3 is given with its conserved first and last residue. Each record gives: clone size, V gene, D gene, J gene, CDR3 DNA, CDR3 protein. A D gene is named only where the DNA matches it firmly. The size of a clone is reported for some rows only, either as once, few or many, or as a class for expanded clones.

>.|TRBV5-1|.|TRBJ1-1
TGCGCCAGCAGCCCCCGTTCGGGAGGGGGTATTAACACTGAAGCTTTCTTT
CASSPRSGGGINTEAFF
>few|TRBV10-1|TRBD2|TRBJ2-5
TGCGCCAGCAGTGAGTCGATGCAGCGGGGACAAGAGACCCAGTACTTC
CASSESMQRGQETQYF
>.|TRBV27|.|TRBJ2-1
TGTGCCAGCAGTTTATTGGGAGGATTTGAGCAGTTCTTC
CASSLLGGFEQFF
>.|TRBV7-2|TRBD1|TRBJ2-1
TGTGCCAGCAGCGGGGGGACAGGTCAGTCCTACAATGAGCAGTTCTTC
CASSGGTGQSYNEQFF
>.|TRBV4-1|.|TRBJ2-4
TGCGCCAGCAGCCAAGTAGATTCTAGCTCAGTCAAAAACATTCAGTACTTC
CASSQVDSSSVKNIQYF
>.|TRBV7-2|.|TRBJ1-1
TGTGCCAGCACTCCTTACGCAGTGAACACTGAAGCTTTCTTT
CASTPYAVNTEAFF
>.|TRBV7-2|.|TRBJ1-3
TGTGCCAGCAGCTTAAGTACTGATCTAGGAAACACCATATATTTT
CASSLSTDLGNTIYF
>.|TRBV2|.|TRBJ2-2
TGTGCCAGCAAAGGACATTCGAACACCGGGGAGCTGTTTTTT
CASKGHSNTGELFF
>.|TRBV7-2|.|TRBJ2-2
TGTGCCAGCAGCTTAACCTCCGACAGGCGCTCCGGGGAGCTGTTTTTT
CASSLTSDRRSGELFF
>.|TRBV30|.|TRBJ1-2
TGTGCCTGGAGTGTGGGGGGATATCGCGGCTACACCTTC
CAWSVGGYRGYTF
>.|TRBV6-6|TRBD2|TRBJ2-1
TGTGCCAGCAGTTACCCGAGTAAAGCGGGGCACAATGAGCAGTTCTTC
CASSYPSKAGHNEQFF
>.|TRBV5-8|TRBD1|TRBJ2-7
TGTGCCAGCAGCTCCGGGACAGCAAGCTCCTACGAGCAGTACTTC
CASSSGTASSYEQYF
>.|TRBV7-2|.|TRBJ1-3
TGTGCCAGCAGCTTACTCAGGGCTGGAAACACCATATATTTT
CASSLLRAGNTIYF
>once|TRBV28|TRBD1|TRBJ2-7
TGTGCCAGCAGGGCCGGGACAGCGGCCGAGCAGTACTTC
CASRAGTAAEQYF
>.|TRBV10-3|.|TRBJ2-7
TGTGCCATCACCGCCGGCACAGGGACCTACGAGCAGTACTTC
CAITAGTGTYEQYF
>.|TRBV4-1|TRBD1|TRBJ1-6
TGCGCCAGCAGCCACGGGACAGCGAATAATTCACCCCTCCACTTT
CASSHGTANNSPLHF
>few|TRBV7-9|TRBD1|TRBJ1-1
TGTGCCAGCATCCGATCTACAGGGGTTAACACTGAAGCTTTCTTT
CASIRSTGVNTEAFF
>.|TRBV5-4|TRBD1|TRBJ1-3
TGTGCCAGCAGCCCAGGGGGCGCGGGTGGAAACACCATATATTTT
CASSPGGAGGNTIYF
>few|TRBV30|.|TRBJ1-1
TGTGCCTGGAGTGTAGGGGGGGCCGGGAGGAACACTGAAGCTTTCTTT
CAWSVGGAGRNTEAFF
>.|TRBV5-4|TRBD1|TRBJ1-2
TGTGCCAGCAGTCTACCCACAGGGGGCTCTGGCTACACCTTC
CASSLPTGGSGYTF
>.|TRBV6-1|.|TRBJ2-6
TGTGCCAGCAGTGTGAGCTCTGGGGCCAACGTCCTGACTTTC
CASSVSSGANVLTF
>.|TRBV5-6|.|TRBJ1-3
TGTGCCAGCAGCTTGGACAGTTTCACTGGAAACACCATATATTTT
CASSLDSFTGNTIYF
>.|TRBV5-8|TRBD1|TRBJ1-2
TGTGCCAGCAGCCCCGAAAGGACAGGGAAGATTAACTATGGCTACACCTTC
CASSPERTGKINYGYTF
>.|TRBV5-6|TRBD1|TRBJ2-1
TGTGCCAGCAGCCCTCGGGACAGACCTTACAATGAGCAGTTCTTC
CASSPRDRPYNEQFF
>once|TRBV5-1|.|TRBJ1-6
TGCGCCAGCAGCTTGGCCGGGATAGGTAGCGGCTCCTATAATTCACCCCTCCACTTT
CASSLAGIGSGSYNSPLHF
>.|TRBV5-6|TRBD2|TRBJ2-7
TGTGCCAGCAGCCAAACTCTCGGACTAGCGGGGTCTACCTACGAGCAGTACTTC
CASSQTLGLAGSTYEQYF
>few|TRBV7-2|.|TRBJ2-3
TGTGCCAGCAGCTTAGCGACAGGAGCCACAGATACGCAGTATTTT
CASSLATGATDTQYF
>once|TRBV10-3|TRBD1|TRBJ1-5
TGTGCCATCATGGGACAGGTTAGCAATCAGCCCCAGCATTTT
CAIMGQVSNQPQHF
>.|TRBV19|TRBD1|TRBJ2-2
TGTGCCAGTAGTATCCTCTTCGGGACAGCGAACACCGGGGAGCTGTTTTTT
CASSILFGTANTGELFF
>once|TRBV7-2|TRBD1|TRBJ2-5
TGTGCCAGCAAGGTGGACAGGGGGCGTTGGGAGACCCAGTACTTC
CASKVDRGRWETQYF
>.|TRBV11-2|.|TRBJ2-2
TGTGCCAGCAGCTTCAGGGCCACCGGGGAGCTGTTTTTT
CASSFRATGELFF
>.|TRBV30|TRBD1|TRBJ1-6
TGTGCCTCGGGGACAGGGCACTATAATTCACCCCTCCACTTT
CASGTGHYNSPLHF
>few|TRBV5-4|.|TRBJ1-1
TGTGCCAGCAGCTCAGGGATGGGCCGGACTGAAGCTTTCTTT
CASSSGMGRTEAFF
>.|TRBV11-1|.|TRBJ2-1
TGTGCCAGCAGCGAAAGCCGGTTCTACAATGAGCAGTTCTTC
CASSESRFYNEQFF
>.|TRBV29-1|.|TRBJ1-2
TGCAGCGTCCTCAGCGGGGCTAACTATGGCTACACCTTC
CSVLSGANYGYTF
>.|TRBV4-1|TRBD1|TRBJ1-2
TGCGCCAGCAGCCAAGCGGACAGGGGAGACCTAAATGGCTACACCTTC
CASSQADRGDLNGYTF
>.|TRBV27|TRBD1|TRBJ2-7
TGTGCCAGCAGTTTATTAGGGACAGACTACGAGCAGTACTTC
CASSLLGTDYEQYF
>.|TRBV7-9|.|TRBJ2-1
TGTGCCAGCGGACTGAACAATGAGCAGTTCTTC
CASGLNNEQFF
>.|TRBV7-2|TRBD1|TRBJ2-7
TGTGCCAGCAGCCCACAACGGACAGGTCCGTCGGGGGAGCAGTACTTC
CASSPQRTGPSGEQYF
>.|TRBV5-1|TRBD1|TRBJ1-4
TGCGCCAGCCGACGACAGGGAGGTGCGACTAATGAAAAACTGTTTTTT
CASRRQGGATNEKLFF
>.|TRBV5-6|TRBD1|TRBJ1-5
TGTGCCAGCAGCTTGGGAGGGACAGGGCTTCTCCAGCCCCAGCATTTT
CASSLGGTGLLQPQHF
>once|TRBV4-1|.|TRBJ2-2
TGCGCCAGCAGCCAAACGAGGATTGGGGAGCTGTTTTTT
CASSQTRIGELFF
>once|TRBV6-5|TRBD1|TRBJ2-3
TGTGCCAGCAGTTACTTCGGACAGGGGGGGGATACGCAGTATTTT
CASSYFGQGGDTQYF
>.|TRBV27|TRBD1|TRBJ2-2
TGTGCCAGCAGGCCTCAGGGGGCGGCCGGGGAGCTGTTTTTT
CASRPQGAAGELFF
>few|TRBV7-6|TRBD1|TRBJ2-2
TGTGCCAGCAGCTCGAGACAGGGGGCTGAGAACACCGGGGAGCTGTTTTTT
CASSSRQGAENTGELFF
>.|TRBV30|.|TRBJ1-2
TGTGCCTGGACCCTAAGGGGGGGTTATGGCTACACCTTC
CAWTLRGGYGYTF
>.|TRBV5-1|.|TRBJ1-6
TGCGCCAGCAGCTTGGGGCAGGGGCGCTCACCCCTCCACTTT
CASSLGQGRSPLHF
>once|TRBV4-3|.|TRBJ2-2
TGCGCCAGCAGCCAAGATCCGCAGGGATGGGAGCTGTTTTTT
CASSQDPQGWELFF